The source of this T cell receptor beta chain is a study of cytomegalovirus exposure and HLA in healthy donors. Across the whole study: Earlier results showed 117 million unique TCR beta sequences derived from approximately 180 million T cells. Notes on the study in general: Most CMV-associated TCR beta chains were later found to appear HLA-restricted. Confirmation was obtained in vitro that three CMV-associated chains are specific for CMV antigens.

The PCR employed 60 Vbeta primers together with 13 Jbeta primers. Data came from immunoSEQ multiplex PCR; TCRdb stores just in-frame clones and leaves some out. Seen here are some 190,000 clones, roughly 77% observed once, and the top ten hold roughly 2.5%. Worth noting for this clone: What it binds is unknown.

This CDR3 has 13 amino acids. Germline V gives CDR1 SGHTS, CDR2 YDEGEE. Trimming at V came to 10 bases and at J to 6 bases, leaving 6 bases not matched to a gene. Sample: PBMCs. The rearrangement links TRBV5-8 to TRBJ2-1; the match to TRBD2 covers 11 bases. This clonotype originated in a woman in her 30s in good health and CMV-seropositive. CDR3 DNA sequence: TGTGCCGGCGGGACTAGCGGATTCAATGAGCAGTTCTTC. Amino acid sequence: CAGGTSGFNEQFF.